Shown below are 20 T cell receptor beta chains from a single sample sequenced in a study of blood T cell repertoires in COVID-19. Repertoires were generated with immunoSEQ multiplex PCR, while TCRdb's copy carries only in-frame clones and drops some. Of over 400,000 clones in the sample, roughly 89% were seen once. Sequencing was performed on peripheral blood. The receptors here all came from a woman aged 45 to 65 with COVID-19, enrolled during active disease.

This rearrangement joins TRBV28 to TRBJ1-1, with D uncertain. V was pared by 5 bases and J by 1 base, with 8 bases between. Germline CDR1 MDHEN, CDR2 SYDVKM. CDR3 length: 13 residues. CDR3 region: CASSPLGNTEAFF. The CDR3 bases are TGTGCCAGCAGTCCCCTCGGGAACACTGAAGCTTTCTTT.

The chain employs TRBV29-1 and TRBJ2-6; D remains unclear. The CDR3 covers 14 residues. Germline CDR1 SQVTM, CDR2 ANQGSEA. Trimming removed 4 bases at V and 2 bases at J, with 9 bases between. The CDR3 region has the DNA TGCAGCGTTGCTGAGATACCTGGGGCCAACGTCCTGACTTTC. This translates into CSVAEIPGANVLTF.

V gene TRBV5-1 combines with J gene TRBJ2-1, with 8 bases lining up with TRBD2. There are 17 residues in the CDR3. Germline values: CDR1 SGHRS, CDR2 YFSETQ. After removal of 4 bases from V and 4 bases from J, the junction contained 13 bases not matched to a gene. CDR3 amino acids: CASSPDLGSGEYNEQFF. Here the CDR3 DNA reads TGCGCCAGCAGCCCTGATTTAGGTAGCGGGGAATACAATGAGCAGTTCTTC.

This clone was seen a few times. CDR3 residues: CASNLAGNEQFF. As DNA, the CDR3 is TGTGCCAGCAACCTGGCAGGCAATGAGCAGTTCTTC. The rearrangement uses TRBV2 and TRBJ2-1; D gene uncertain. The germline V and J ends were trimmed by 7 bases and 6 bases, with 10 bases remaining between them. CDR3 size: 12 residues. Per germline, CDR1 SNHLY and CDR2 FYNNEI. Supplemented by reference TRBV2 and TRBJ2-1, the full variable domain reads EPEVTQTPSHQVTQMGQEVILRCVPISNHLYFYWYRQILGQKVEFLVSFYNNEISEKSEIFDDQFSVERPDGSNFTLKIRSTKLEDSAMYFCASNLAGNEQFFGPGTRLTVL.

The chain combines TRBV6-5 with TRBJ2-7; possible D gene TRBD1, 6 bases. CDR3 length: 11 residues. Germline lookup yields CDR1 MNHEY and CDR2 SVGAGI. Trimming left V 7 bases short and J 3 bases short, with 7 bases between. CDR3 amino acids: CASNRVYEQYF. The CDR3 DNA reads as TGTGCCAGCAACAGGGTCTACGAGCAGTACTTC.

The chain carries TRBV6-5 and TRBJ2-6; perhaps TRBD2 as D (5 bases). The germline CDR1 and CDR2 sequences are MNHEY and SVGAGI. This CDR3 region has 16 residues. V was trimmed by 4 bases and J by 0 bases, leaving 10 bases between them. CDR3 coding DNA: TGTGCCAGCAGTTCCCCAGGAGGCTCTGGGGCCAACGTCCTGACTTTC. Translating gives CASSSPGGSGANVLTF.

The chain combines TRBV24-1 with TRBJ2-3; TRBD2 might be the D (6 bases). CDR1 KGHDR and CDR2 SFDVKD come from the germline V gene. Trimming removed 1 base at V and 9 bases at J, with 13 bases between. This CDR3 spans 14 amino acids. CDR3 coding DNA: TGTGCCACCAGTGATTTAATGTTTGGGGGGACGCAGTATTTT. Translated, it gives CATSDLMFGGTQYF.

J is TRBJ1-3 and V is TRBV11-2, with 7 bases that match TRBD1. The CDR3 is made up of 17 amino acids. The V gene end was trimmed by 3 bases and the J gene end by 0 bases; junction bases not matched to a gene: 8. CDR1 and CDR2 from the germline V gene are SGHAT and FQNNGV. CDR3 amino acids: CASSFLPTGYSGNTIYF. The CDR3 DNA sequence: TGTGCCAGCAGCTTTCTCCCGACAGGGTACTCTGGAAACACCATATATTTT.

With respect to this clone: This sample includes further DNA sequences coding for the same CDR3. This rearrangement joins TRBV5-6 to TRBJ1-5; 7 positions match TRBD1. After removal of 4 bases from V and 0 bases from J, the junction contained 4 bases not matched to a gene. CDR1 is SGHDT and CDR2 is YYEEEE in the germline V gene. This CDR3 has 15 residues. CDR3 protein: CASSVRGPSNQPQHF. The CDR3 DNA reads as TGTGCCAGCAGCGTGAGGGGGCCTAGCAATCAGCCCCAGCATTTT.

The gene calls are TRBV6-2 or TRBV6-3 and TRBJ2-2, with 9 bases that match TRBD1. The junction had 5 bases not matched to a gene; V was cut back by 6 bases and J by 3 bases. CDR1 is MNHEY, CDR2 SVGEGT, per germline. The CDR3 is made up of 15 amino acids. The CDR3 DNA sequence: TGTGCCAGCAGCTGGGACAGGGTTGACACCGGGGAGCTGTTTTTT. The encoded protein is CASSWDRVDTGELFF.

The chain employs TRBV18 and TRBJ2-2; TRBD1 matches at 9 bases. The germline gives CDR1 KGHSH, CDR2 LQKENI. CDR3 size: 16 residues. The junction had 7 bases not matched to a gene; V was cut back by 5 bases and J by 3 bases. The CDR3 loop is CASSSKQGADTGELFF. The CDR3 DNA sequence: TGTGCCAGCTCATCTAAACAGGGGGCGGACACCGGGGAGCTGTTTTTT. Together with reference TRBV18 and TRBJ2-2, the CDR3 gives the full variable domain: NAGVMQNPRHLVRRRGQEARLRCSPMKGHSHVYWYRQLPEEGLKFMVYLQKENIIDESGMPKERFSAEFPKEGPSILRIQQVVRGDSAAYFCASSSKQGADTGELFFGEGSRLTVL.

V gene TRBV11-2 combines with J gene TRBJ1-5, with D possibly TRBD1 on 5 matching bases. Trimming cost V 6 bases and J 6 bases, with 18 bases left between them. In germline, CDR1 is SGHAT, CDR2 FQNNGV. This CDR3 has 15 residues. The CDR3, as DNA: TGTGCCAGCAGTCCCGAATGGGGGGGAGGTCAGCCCCAGCATTTT. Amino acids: CASSPEWGGGQPQHF.

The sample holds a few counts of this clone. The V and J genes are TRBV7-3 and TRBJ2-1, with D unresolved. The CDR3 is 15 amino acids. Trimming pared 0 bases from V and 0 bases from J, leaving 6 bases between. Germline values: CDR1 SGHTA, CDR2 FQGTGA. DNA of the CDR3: TGTGCCAGCAGCTTAACTCCTAGCTCCTACAATGAGCAGTTCTTC. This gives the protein CASSLTPSSYNEQFF.

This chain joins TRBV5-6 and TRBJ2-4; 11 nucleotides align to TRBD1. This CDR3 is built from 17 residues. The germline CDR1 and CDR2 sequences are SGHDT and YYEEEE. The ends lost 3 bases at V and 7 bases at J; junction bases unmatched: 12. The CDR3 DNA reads TGTGCCAGCAGCTGGTGGACAGGGGGCACCTTTAGGAACATTCAGTACTTC. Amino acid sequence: CASSWWTGGTFRNIQYF.

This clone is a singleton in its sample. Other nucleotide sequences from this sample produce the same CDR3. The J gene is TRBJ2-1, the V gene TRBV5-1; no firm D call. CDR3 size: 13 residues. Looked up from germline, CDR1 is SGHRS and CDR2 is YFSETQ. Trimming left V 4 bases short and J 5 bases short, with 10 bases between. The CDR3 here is CASSPDINNEQFF. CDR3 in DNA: TGCGCCAGCAGCCCAGACATAAACAATGAGCAGTTCTTC.

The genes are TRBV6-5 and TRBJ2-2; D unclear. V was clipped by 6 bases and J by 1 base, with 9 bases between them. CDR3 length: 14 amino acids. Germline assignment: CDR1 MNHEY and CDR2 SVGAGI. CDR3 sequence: CASSGGMNTGELFF. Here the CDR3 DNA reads TGTGCCAGCAGCGGCGGTATGAACACCGGGGAGCTGTTTTTT.

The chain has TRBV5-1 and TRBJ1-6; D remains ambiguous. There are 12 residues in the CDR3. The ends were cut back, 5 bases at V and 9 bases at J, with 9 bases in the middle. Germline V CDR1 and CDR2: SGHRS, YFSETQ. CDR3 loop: CASSLEGSPLHF. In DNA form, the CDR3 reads TGCGCCAGCAGTCTCGAGGGTTCACCCCTCCACTTT.

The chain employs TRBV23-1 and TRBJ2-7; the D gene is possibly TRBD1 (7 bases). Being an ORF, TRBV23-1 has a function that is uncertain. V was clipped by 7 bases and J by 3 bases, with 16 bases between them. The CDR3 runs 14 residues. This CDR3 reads CASTGDRTYYEQYF. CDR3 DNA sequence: TGCGCCAGCACGGGGGACAGAACCTACTACGAGCAGTACTTC.

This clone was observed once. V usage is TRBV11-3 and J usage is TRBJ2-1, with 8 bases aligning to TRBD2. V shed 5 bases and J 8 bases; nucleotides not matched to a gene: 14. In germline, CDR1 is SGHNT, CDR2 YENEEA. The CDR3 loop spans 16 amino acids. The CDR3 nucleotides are TGTGCCAGCAGCCTGGGGAGGGAGGACGGGGGGGATGAGCAGTTCTTC. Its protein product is CASSLGREDGGDEQFF. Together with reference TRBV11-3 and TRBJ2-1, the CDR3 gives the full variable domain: EAGVVQSPRYKIIEKKQPVAFWCNPISGHNTLYWYLQNLGQGPELLIRYENEEAVDDSQLPKDRFSAERLKGVDSTLKIQPAELGDSAVYLCASSLGREDGGDEQFFGPGTRLTVL.

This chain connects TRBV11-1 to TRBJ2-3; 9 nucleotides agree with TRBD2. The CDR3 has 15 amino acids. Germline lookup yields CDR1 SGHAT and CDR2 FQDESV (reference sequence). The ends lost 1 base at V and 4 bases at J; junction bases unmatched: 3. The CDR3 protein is CASSLELAGADTQYF. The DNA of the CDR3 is TGTGCCAGCAGCTTAGAACTAGCGGGTGCAGATACGCAGTATTTT.